A single sample gave rise to the 18 T cell receptor beta chains below, sequenced in a study of beta chain features in type 1 diabetes. Sequencing targeted expressed TCRB transcripts, as all isolated RNA had been reverse transcribed. Method: immunoSEQ multiplex PCR; TCRdb's copy keeps in-frame clones and lacks some. Seen here are about 620,000 clones, roughly a sixth observed once, and the top ten hold about 0.093%. Sequencing was done on a sample of naive CD4+ T cells from blood. The receptors derive from a young man in good health.

The sample holds a few counts of this clone. The chain recombines TRBV1 with TRBJ1-4. TRBV1 is a listed pseudogene. The CDR3 covers 21 residues. CDR3 residues: CTSSQDQGRGPRNRREAWFRF. CDR3 sequence (DNA): TGCACCAGCAGCCAAGATCAGGGTCGTGGGCCGAGGAATAGAAGGGAGGCCTGGTTTCGATTT.

A few counts support this clone. The chain joins TRBV2 to TRBJ2-6, with TRBD2 identical over 8 bases. J gave up 2 bases and V 6 bases, and 3 bases lay outside the gene matches. CDR3 size: 15 residues. Germline CDR1 and CDR2: SNHLY and FYNNEI. The CDR3, as DNA: TGTGCCAGCAGACGGGAGGGCCCTGGGGCCAACGTCCTGACTTTC. Amino acid sequence: CASRREGPGANVLTF.

The rearrangement joins TRBV18 to TRBJ1-5, with a weak D call TRBD1 (6 bases). The CDR3 sequence is 14 residues long. Trimming took off 1 base at V and 7 bases at J, with 11 bases between the two ends. The germline CDR1 and CDR2 sequences are KGHSH and LQKENI. As DNA, the CDR3 is TGTGCCAGCTCACCACTCGGGGGGCGCCAGCCCCAGCATTTT. Translated, it gives CASSPLGGRQPQHF.

This clone was seen more than once but under ten times. CDR3: CASRIHSGTIEQFF. CDR3 sequence (DNA): TGTGCCAGCAGGATACACTCGGGGACGATTGAGCAGTTCTTC. V gene TRBV7-8 combines with J gene TRBJ2-1; TRBD1 or TRBD2 may be the D gene (5 bases each). Trimming took off 6 bases at V and 9 bases at J, with 18 bases between the two ends. The germline CDR1 and CDR2 sequences are SGHVS and FQNEAQ. This CDR3 spans 14 amino acids.

This clone was picked up a small number of times. CDR3 in amino acids: CASSLGTGLNEQFF. The CDR3 DNA is TGTGCCAGCAGCTTAGGGACAGGGCTCAATGAGCAGTTCTTC. The chain recombines TRBV7-3 with TRBJ2-1; TRBD1 matches at 9 bases. The germline CDR1 and CDR2 sequences are SGHTA and FQGTGA. V gave up 2 bases and J gave up 6 bases; unmatched junction bases: 2. The CDR3 has 14 residues.

V is TRBV5-1 and J is TRBJ1-5, with TRBD1 identical over 7 bases. J gave up 3 bases and V 4 bases, and 7 bases lay outside the gene matches. The CDR3 is made up of 15 amino acids. Germline CDR1 SGHRS, CDR2 YFSETQ. The DNA for the CDR3 is TGCGCCAGCAGCCACGAGGGGGCTGCCAATCAGCCCCAGCATTTT. Its protein is CASSHEGAANQPQHF.

This rearrangement joins TRBV28 to TRBJ2-5, with 8 nucleotides matching TRBD2. This CDR3 is 16 amino acids long. The J segment lost 9 bases and the V segment lost 5 bases, leaving 17 bases of the junction unmatched. In germline, CDR1 is MDHEN, CDR2 SYDVKM. DNA of the CDR3: TGTGCCAGCAGTGGTACCTATACCGGGGGGGCGAGGGCCCAGTACTTC. Protein product: CASSGTYTGGARAQYF.

This rearrangement joins TRBV6-6 to TRBJ2-2, with TRBD1 as a possible D gene (5 bases). Germline values: CDR1 MNHNY, CDR2 SVGAGI (reference sequence). The CDR3 runs 14 residues. Trimming left V 10 bases short and J 1 base short, with 13 bases between. CDR3 nucleotide sequence: TGTGCCATCAGAGACAGCTGGAACACCGGGGAGCTGTTTTTT. Residues: CAIRDSWNTGELFF.

There are a few counts of this clone. V usage is TRBV9 and J usage is TRBJ2-6, with D perhaps TRBD1 (5 bases). V was cut by 0 bases and J by 0 bases, with 7 bases left in between. CDR1 is SGDLS and CDR2 is YYNGEE in the germline V gene. CDR3 length: 16 amino acids. The CDR3 loop reads CASSVDRRSGANVLTF. DNA of the CDR3: TGTGCCAGCAGCGTAGACAGGCGCTCTGGGGCCAACGTCCTGACTTTC.

The chain joins TRBV28 to TRBJ2-4; 9 bases are shared with TRBD2. Germline loops: CDR1 MDHEN, CDR2 SYDVKM. This CDR3 comprises 15 residues. V trimming: 5 bases; J trimming: 8 bases; junction bases outside the gene matches: 10. This CDR3 is CASSAAGGPLDIQYF. CDR3 DNA sequence: TGTGCCAGCAGTGCCGCGGGAGGGCCGCTAGACATTCAGTACTTC.

Concerning this clone: Additional DNA sequences in this sample encode the identical CDR3. V gene TRBV6-5 combines with J gene TRBJ2-7; 10 nucleotides match TRBD2. The V gene end was trimmed by 0 bases and the J gene end by 3 bases; junction bases not matched to a gene: 2. The germline CDR1 and CDR2 sequences are MNHEY and SVGAGI. There are 15 residues in the CDR3. This CDR3 is CASSYSTSGNYEQYF. CDR3 sequence (DNA): TGTGCCAGCAGTTACTCAACTAGCGGGAACTACGAGCAGTACTTC.

This clone was counted only a few times. The rearrangement links TRBV7-2 to TRBJ2-5; 8 positions match TRBD1. Germline V gene lookup returns CDR1 SGHTA and CDR2 FQGNSA. V lost 1 base, J lost 6 bases, and 4 bases stayed unmatched. This CDR3 is built from 14 residues. CDR3 DNA sequence: TGTGCCAGCAGCTTAGGCCAGGGGGCTAAGACCCAGTACTTC. Its translation: CASSLGQGAKTQYF.

The genes are TRBV11-2 and TRBJ2-5, with 10 bases aligning to TRBD1. In germline, CDR1 is SGHAT, CDR2 FQNNGV. The V and J ends lost 3 bases and 2 bases, in that order; junction bases with no gene match: 9. The CDR3 totals 17 residues. The CDR3 reads CASSFRGRDRGQETQYF. The CDR3 bases are TGTGCCAGCAGCTTCAGGGGCCGGGACAGGGGTCAAGAGACCCAGTACTTC.

This clone was observed a handful of times. CDR3 coding DNA: TGTGCCACCAGCAGAGTCTCGGGGACGGGGGGCTACAATGAGCAGTTCTTC. Translating it yields CATSRVSGTGGYNEQFF. This rearrangement joins TRBV15 to TRBJ2-1; 7 bases line up with TRBD2. This CDR3 contains 17 residues. Germline assignment: CDR1 LNHNV and CDR2 YYDKDF (reference sequence). The V and J ends lost 1 base and 3 bases, in that order; junction bases with no gene match: 9.

V usage is TRBV6-1 and J usage is TRBJ2-4; D not resolved. The CDR3 totals 15 residues. V dropped 3 bases and J dropped 0 bases, with 9 bases sitting between them. From germline, CDR1 is MNHNS and CDR2 SASEGT. This CDR3 reads CASSEVALAKNIQYF. CDR3 sequence (DNA): TGTGCCAGCAGTGAGGTAGCACTAGCCAAAAACATTCAGTACTTC.

The chain joins TRBV4-2 to TRBJ2-3, with 9 nucleotides matching TRBD1. This CDR3 contains 16 residues. Trimming at V came to 5 bases and at J to 2 bases, leaving 8 bases not matched to a gene. The germline CDR1 and CDR2 sequences are LGHNA and YNFKEQ. CDR3 DNA: TGTGCCAGCAGCTTAGTCGGGACAGGGATCACAGATACGCAGTATTTT. Protein product: CASSLVGTGITDTQYF.

This clone was observed a handful of times. V usage is TRBV10-3 and J usage is TRBJ1-3, with a tentative D call TRBD1 (6 bases). The ends were cut back, 5 bases at V and 0 bases at J, with 11 bases in the middle. This CDR3 has 15 residues. CDR1 is ENHRY, CDR2 SYGVKD, per germline. This CDR3 reads CAISLTDSSGNTIYF. The CDR3 DNA is TGTGCCATCAGTCTCACGGACAGCTCTGGAAACACCATATATTTT.

In DNA, the CDR3 is TGTGCCAGCAGTTTAAAGACTAGCGCTATACGGTACGAGCAGTACTTC. It specifies CASSLKTSAIRYEQYF. The chain uses TRBV28 and TRBJ2-7; 8 positions match TRBD2. Trimming took 2 bases from V and 4 from J; bases not matched to a gene: 10. This CDR3 is built from 16 residues. Germline lookup yields CDR1 MDHEN and CDR2 SYDVKM. The complete variable domain, with remaining parts taken from reference TRBV28 and TRBJ2-7, reads DVKVTQSSRYLVKRTGEKVFLECVQDMDHENMFWYRQDPGLGLRLIYFSYDVKMKEKGDIPEGYSVSREKKERFSLILESASTNQTSMYLCASSLKTSAIRYEQYFGPGTRLTVT.